Following are 9 T cell receptor beta chains from one sample sequenced in a study of blood T cell repertoires in COVID-19. The protocol was immunoSEQ multiplex PCR, while the TCRdb copy is restricted to in-frame clones and leaves out a portion. The sample gives around 99,000 clones, approximately 80% of which show up once; 7.9% is in the top ten. The sample consisted of peripheral blood. These receptors all stem from a woman of 80 years or more with active or convalescent COVID-19.

The chain recombines TRBV24-1 with TRBJ2-3; the match to TRBD1 covers 9 bases. Germline assignment: CDR1 KGHDR and CDR2 SFDVKD. The junction had 9 bases not matched to a gene; V was cut back by 6 bases and J by 3 bases. The CDR3 runs 16 residues. CDR3 protein: CATSKSDRGGTDTQYF. The DNA of the CDR3 is TGTGCCACCAGTAAATCGGACAGGGGAGGGACAGATACGCAGTATTTT.

This clone was recorded a few times. This may arise from a read error, as a much more abundant clone is one base away. The rearrangement uses TRBV12-3 or TRBV12-4 and TRBJ1-1; no definite D call. CDR3 size: 12 residues. V was trimmed by 5 bases and J by 1 base, leaving 5 bases between them. The CDR3 loop is CASSRGNTEAFF. CDR3 bases: TGTGCCAGCAGTCGGGGGAACACTGAAGCTTTCTTT.

V and J are TRBV30 and TRBJ2-5, with D tentatively TRBD1 (5 bases). Trimming removed 4 bases at V and 5 bases at J, with 23 bases between. The CDR3 totals 16 residues. In germline, CDR1 is GTSNPN, CDR2 SVGIG (reference sequence). CDR3 amino acids: CAWTPIYSGAGETQYF. CDR3 coding DNA: TGTGCCTGGACCCCTATTTACTCTGGGGCAGGGGAGACCCAGTACTTC.

The chain couples TRBV7-3 to TRBJ2-1, with 7 bases matching TRBD2. Germline V lookup: CDR1 SGHTA, CDR2 FQGTGA. This CDR3 is 17 amino acids long. J was trimmed by 0 bases and V by 5 bases; bases with no gene match: 10. In DNA form, the CDR3 reads TGTGCCAGCAGCCCATCGCTCCTAGCGGACTCCTACAATGAGCAGTTCTTC. It yields the protein CASSPSLLADSYNEQFF.

This clone was seen a single time. The rearrangement joins TRBV5-1 to TRBJ2-1, with D possibly being TRBD2 (5 bases). This CDR3 region has 15 residues. Germline CDR1 is SGHRS and CDR2 is YFSETQ. V lost 1 base and J 0 bases, leaving 8 bases between the germline ends. The CDR3 nucleotides read TGCGCCAGCAGCTTGCTGGGGAGCTCCTACAATGAGCAGTTCTTC. Its translation: CASSLLGSSYNEQFF.

The chain links TRBV5-1 to TRBJ2-7, with D possibly being TRBD1 (6 bases). The CDR3 consists of 13 residues. Deletions cut 3 bases from V and 3 bases from J, with 10 bases between. Germline loops: CDR1 SGHRS, CDR2 YFSETQ. As DNA, the CDR3 is TGCGCCAGCAGCTCCTCAGGGGTCTACGAGCAGTACTTC. Translating it yields CASSSSGVYEQYF.

The chain joins TRBV28 to TRBJ2-6; TRBD1 matches 8 bases. V shed 6 bases, J shed 3 bases, and the junction held 4 bases outside the gene matches. Per the germline V gene, CDR1 is MDHEN and CDR2 is SYDVKM. The CDR3 has 15 residues. CDR3 amino acids: CASSPTGVGANVLTF. CDR3 coding DNA: TGTGCCAGCAGCCCGACAGGGGTTGGGGCCAACGTCCTGACTTTC.

This clone was observed a handful of times. This sequence joins TRBV27 and TRBJ1-2; TRBD1 matches at 9 bases. The junction had 5 bases not matched to a gene; V was cut back by 4 bases and J by 8 bases. The CDR3 has 13 amino acids. Germline-derived CDR1 and CDR2 are MNHEY and SMNVEV (reference sequence). CDR3 region: CASSYGTGLGYTF. The DNA of the CDR3 is TGTGCCAGCAGTTACGGGACAGGGTTAGGCTACACCTTC.

This rearrangement joins TRBV2 to TRBJ2-7, with 7 bases identical to TRBD2. The CDR3 runs 15 residues. Trimming removed 7 bases from V and 2 bases from J; junction bases left unmatched: 11. The germline CDR1 and CDR2 sequences are SNHLY and FYNNEI. The CDR3 loop is CASTRGLGGPYEQYF. CDR3 nucleotides: TGTGCCAGCACTAGAGGACTAGGAGGGCCCTACGAGCAGTACTTC.